This T cell receptor beta chain was captured by sequencing in a study of neoadjuvant nivolumab and ipilimumab in lung cancer. With regard to this clone: The target antigen is unknown.

CDR3 length: 16 amino acids. V trimming: 0 bases; J trimming: 7 bases; junction bases outside the gene matches: 9. Germline values: CDR1 SGDLS, CDR2 YYNGEE. Method: immunoSEQ multiplex PCR; TCRdb's copy keeps in-frame clones and lacks some. Of tens of thousands of clones in the sample, around 89% were seen once. Study-level points and caveats: Only two of four nivolumab-treated tumors gained richness and clonality by surgery. Resected-tumor TCR richness correlated positively with pretherapy blood richness.

The input for sequencing was blood, taken before neoadjuvant nivolumab, alone or with ipilimumab. The gene calls are TRBV9 and TRBJ2-1; the match to TRBD2 covers 8 bases. This TCR was sampled from an adult with non-small cell lung cancer. Some clones in this sample may be carry-over from other donors' samples. The CDR3 DNA is TGTGCCAGCAGCGTAGCCGGGAGGACTAGCCTAAATGAGCAGTTCTTC. As protein: CASSVAGRTSLNEQFF.